These 21 T cell receptor beta chains were sequenced from one sample in a study of blood T cells in healthy people across ages. The second PCR ran about 6 to 11 cycles with a sample-barcoded 5' primer and J-beta primers. TCRdb used MiXCR to reprocess the 5' RACE reads, holding one entry per CDR3 protein. Among 550,000 to 650,000 distinct CDR3 sequences listed, roughly a quarter were seen once. This sample also appeared in a second study, on T cells of mothers and their children.

The sample consisted of blood. These receptors were taken from a boy between 2 and 10 years old in good health.

This rearrangement joins TRBV6-5 to TRBJ1-1; D is unresolved. V lost 3 bases to trimming and J lost 1 base, with 9 bases between them. The germline V gene has CDR1 MNHEY and CDR2 SVGAGI. The CDR3 has 14 amino acids. CDR3 loop: CASSYSTANTEAFF. The CDR3 nucleotides are TGTGCCAGCAGTTATTCCACAGCGAACACTGAAGCTTTCTTT.

This clonotype was seen a handful of times. The chain employs TRBV7-9 and TRBJ2-5; 11 bases fit TRBD1. V was pared by 8 bases and J by 3 bases, with 17 bases of the junction left unmatched. Germline V gene lookup returns CDR1 SEHNR and CDR2 FQNEAQ (reference sequence). The CDR3 has 18 amino acids. CDR3 in amino acids: CASGQSSAPGQGEETQYF. DNA of the CDR3: TGTGCCAGCGGCCAATCATCGGCTCCGGGACAGGGGGAAGAGACCCAGTACTTC.

This clonotype was observed a few times. A junction end diverges from the germline sequence, so it may reflect a read error. CDR3: CASSPLDRGLAGVIRSYEQYF. CDR3 in DNA: TGTGCCAGTTCACCCTTGGACAGGGGACTAGCGGGAGTTATTCGATCCTACGAGCAGTACTTC. The rearrangement joins TRBV18 to TRBJ2-7; 14 nucleotides line up with TRBD2. Per the germline V gene, CDR1 is KGHSH and CDR2 is LQKENI. The CDR3 extends over 21 amino acids.

The gene calls are TRBV18 and TRBJ2-1, with 9 bases matching TRBD2. The CDR3 has 16 amino acids. J gave up 7 bases and V 3 bases, and 10 bases lay outside the gene matches. CDR1 and CDR2 (germline): KGHSH, LQKENI. The CDR3 reads CASSPRPGLATNEQFF. For the CDR3, the DNA is TGTGCCAGCTCACCCCGACCGGGACTAGCAACGAATGAGCAGTTCTTC.

This clonotype was recorded a few times. The chain combines TRBV11-2 with TRBJ2-4, with 8 nucleotides matching TRBD1. The CDR3 covers 17 residues. The V gene end was trimmed by 2 bases and the J gene end by 0 bases; junction bases not matched to a gene: 6. Germline-derived CDR1 and CDR2 are SGHAT and FQNNGV. Written as DNA, the CDR3 is TGTGCCAGCAGCTTATATCAGGGGGCGGGAGCCAAAAACATTCAGTACTTC. It codes for CASSLYQGAGAKNIQYF. The variable domain in full, with the rest retrieved from reference TRBV11-2 and TRBJ2-4, is EAGVAQSPRYKIIEKRQSVAFWCNPISGHATLYWYQQILGQGPKLLIQFQNNGVVDDSQLPKDRFSAERLKGVDSTLKIQPAKLEDSAVYLCASSLYQGAGAKNIQYFGAGTRLSVL.

This clonotype has just a few counts. CDR3 sequence (DNA): TGTGCTAGTGGCCTCGGGACTAGCGGGAGTTTGGGTCTCCAAGAGACCCAGTACTTC. It yields the protein CASGLGTSGSLGLQETQYF. The rearrangement joins TRBV12-5 to TRBJ2-5; 14 bases agree with TRBD2. The length of the CDR3 is 19 residues. Germline CDR1 reads LGHNT; CDR2 reads FRNRAP. The trim removed 6 bases at V and 1 base at J, leaving 13 bases unmatched.

V usage is TRBV6-6 and J usage is TRBJ1-1; no definite D call. Looked up from germline, CDR1 is MNHNY and CDR2 is SVGAGI (reference sequence). The CDR3 consists of 13 residues. Between the trimmed V and J ends, which lost 7 bases and 0 bases, there was a span of 9 bases. This CDR3 reads CASTPRMNTEAFF. The CDR3 nucleotides read TGTGCCAGCACCCCCAGGATGAACACTGAAGCTTTCTTT.

J is TRBJ2-5 and V is TRBV10-2; 10 bases line up with TRBD1. With the DNA end fitting TRBJ2-7 better, the J assignment may be wrong. Germline V gene data show CDR1 as WSHSY and CDR2 as SAAADI. The CDR3 consists of 15 residues. CDR3 coding DNA: TGCGCCAGCAGGATGCAAGGGACAGGGGACCGCGAGCAGTACTTC. This gives the protein CASRMQGTGDREQYF.

This clonotype was seen more than once but under ten times. The chain links TRBV9 to TRBJ2-5; TRBD2 is a possible D gene (7 bases). The J call may be incorrect, as the DNA end agrees better with TRBJ2-7. Germline assignment: CDR1 SGDLS and CDR2 YYNGEE. CDR3 length: 16 amino acids. The CDR3 DNA reads as TGTGCCAGCAGCGTCCACCCGGACAGCGGGGCCTACGAGCAGTACTTC. Its protein product is CASSVHPDSGAYEQYF.

This clonotype has only a few counts. This sequence joins TRBV7-2 and TRBJ2-5; 12 nucleotides line up with TRBD2. CDR1 SGHTA and CDR2 FQGNSA come from the germline V gene. Trimming removed 3 bases from V and 1 base from J; junction bases left unmatched: 9. This CDR3 comprises 18 residues. Here the CDR3 DNA reads TGTGCCAGCAGCTTGGGACTGACTAGCGGGAGATCCCAAGAGACCCAGTACTTC. Encoded protein: CASSLGLTSGRSQETQYF.

This clonotype showed up just a few times. The chain has TRBV27 and TRBJ2-7; D gene ambiguous. Germline CDR1 and CDR2: MNHEY and SMNVEV (reference sequence). The CDR3 is 15 amino acids. V shed 0 bases and J shed 1 base, with 10 bases lying between them. The CDR3 region is CASSLSADPSYEQYF. CDR3 nucleotides: TGTGCCAGCAGTTTATCGGCGGATCCGTCCTACGAGCAGTACTTC.

The chain couples TRBV25-1 to TRBJ1-2; no definite D call. Per germline, CDR1 MGHDK and CDR2 SYGVNS. Trimming stripped 5 bases from V and 4 bases from J, with 8 bases between. CDR3 length equals 12 residues. The CDR3 spells CASSHQSYGYTF. In nucleotides, the CDR3 is TGTGCCAGCAGTCACCAGAGCTATGGCTACACCTTC.

The table lists this clonotype with a few counts. The gene calls are TRBV5-4 and TRBJ2-5, with TRBD1 matching over 10 bases. The CDR3 totals 16 residues. Unmatched junction bases numbered 6, after V lost 4 bases and J lost 0 bases. Per the germline V gene, CDR1 is SGHNT and CDR2 is YYREEE (reference sequence). The CDR3 reads CASSTGTGVNQETQYF. The CDR3 DNA reads as TGTGCCAGCAGCACCGGGACAGGGGTAAACCAAGAGACCCAGTACTTC.

V is TRBV29-1 and J is TRBJ2-5; 7 nucleotides agree with TRBD1. Looked up from germline, CDR1 is SQVTM and CDR2 is ANQGSEA. This CDR3 region has 13 residues. V shed 7 bases and J 2 bases; nucleotides not matched to a gene: 7. In nucleotides, the CDR3 is TGCAGCGGGCAGGGACAGATACAAGAGACCCAGTACTTC. Its translation is CSGQGQIQETQYF.

This clonotype was found a few times. The chain carries TRBV21-1 and TRBJ2-4; the table gives TRBD1 as D, unverified against the DNA. TRBV21-1 constitutes a pseudogene. The CDR3 has 14 residues. This chain's CDR3 is CASSKMEPGPNNYF. The CDR3 bases are TGTGCCAGCAGCAAAATGGAGCCCGGGCCCAATAATTACTTC.

Here the CDR3 reads CASSYSGQGWSYEQYF. The DNA of the CDR3 is TGTGCCAGCAGTTACTCCGGACAGGGTTGGTCCTACGAGCAGTACTTC. The V gene is TRBV6-5, the J gene TRBJ2-7, with 8 bases matching TRBD1. The CDR3 contains 16 residues. The trim removed 0 bases at V and 1 base at J, leaving 5 bases unmatched. CDR1 is MNHEY, CDR2 SVGAGI, per germline.

This clonotype was recorded a few times. The chain couples TRBV12-3 or TRBV12-4 to TRBJ1-2; no reliable D call. This CDR3 is built from 14 residues. Trimming removed 5 bases from V and 3 bases from J, with 13 bases in between. The CDR3 DNA sequence: TGTGCCAGCAGTCTAAGCCTGGGATACTATGGCTACACCTTC. Amino acids: CASSLSLGYYGYTF.

This chain uses TRBV12-3 or TRBV12-4 with TRBJ1-5, with no clear D. There are 13 residues in the CDR3. Trimming removed 3 bases from V and 5 bases from J, with 8 bases in between. DNA for the CDR3: TGTGCCAGCAGTTTGCCAGGAGATCAGCCCCAGCATTTT. It codes for CASSLPGDQPQHF.

The chain couples TRBV29-1 to TRBJ2-7; TRBD1 or TRBD2 may be the D gene (5 bases each). There are 13 residues in the CDR3. Germline values: CDR1 SQVTM, CDR2 ANQGSEA. Trimming removed 7 bases at V and 5 bases at J, with 18 bases between. CDR3 amino acids: CSAYRDPPHEQYF. The CDR3 bases are TGCAGCGCGTACCGGGACCCTCCTCACGAGCAGTACTTC.

The chain has TRBV6-5 and TRBJ1-4, with TRBD1 as a possible D gene (6 bases). Germline V gene sequence: CDR1 MNHEY, CDR2 SVGAGI. This CDR3 spans 13 amino acids. V was cut by 2 bases and J by 8 bases, with 9 bases left in between. CDR3 sequence (DNA): TGTGCCAGCAGTTACCGGACAGACGAAAAACTGTTTTTT. As protein: CASSYRTDEKLFF.

This clonotype showed up just once. J is TRBJ2-1 and V is TRBV12-3 or TRBV12-4; 12 bases match TRBD2. With 6 bases clipped from V and 4 bases from J, the junction kept 13 bases outside the gene matches. CDR3 length equals 18 residues. The CDR3 nucleotides read TGTGCCAGCAGCCAGTTACTAGCGGGGGGCCCTTTTTACAATGAGCAGTTCTTC. This gives the protein CASSQLLAGGPFYNEQFF.